The sequence of this T cell receptor (beta chain) was determined in a study of T cell responses to AZD1222 COVID-19 vaccine (dated by TCRdb to the early 2020s). Regarding the complete study: TCR sequencing covered over 230 trial participants: 200 to 220 given two doses of AZD1222 and some 25 given two doses of MenACWY control vaccine. Trial participants were enrolled by age into 18-55, 56-69 and 70-plus year subgroups, with roughly 160, 29 and 62 TCR-sequenced participants respectively. Study-wide findings and limitations: Because no samples from the day 14 peak response were available, repertoires could be characterized only after the peak T cell response. Spike-specific TCR breadth and depth rose significantly after two AZD1222 doses compared with day 0 and with MenACWY recipients. Reportedly, almost half of the unique spike-specific TCRs recognized epitopes lying outside the regions that are mutated in the B.1.351 and B.1.1.7 variants. In the small 56-69-year group, the increase in depth fell short of significance, most likely because of low power. Vaccine-associated CD4 TCRs spanned the whole spike protein, with dominant responses in regions 160-218 and 743-854. Participants were mostly white British, with more females than males. The authors suggested clonal diversity may have been underestimated. Only five or six AZD1222 recipients were SARS-CoV-2 seropositive at baseline, limiting conclusions about previously exposed vaccinees.

The CDR3 regions of human TCRbeta chains were analyzed by immunosequencing. In the source study's methods: Repertoire TCRs were checked for matches against a reference library of SARS-CoV-2-specific TCRs that had been generated using the MIRA antigen-specificity platform. Breadth meant the fraction of unique TCRs that were SARS-CoV-2-associated, whereas depth meant the fraction of total T cells that were SARS-CoV-2-associated. Using the MIRA data, each spike-specific TCR was mapped to the spike region that the TCR reacts to and placed in a CD4 or CD8 class. Log10-transformed breadth and depth values were compared by one-way ANOVA with Sidak's multiple comparisons tests. The table comes from immuneACCESS by way of TCRdb, which keeps in-frame sequences with V and J called. Part of the clones is missing from these tables; in studies checked, under half for an unresolved V gene and the rest for unknown reasons. V and J calls and clone size are those listed in that table; D and trimming were worked out from the DNA. For this sample the table gives some 120,000 clones, of which about 88% were detected only once. Together, the top ten hold roughly a tenth of the sample.

What the time point label conveys for this sample: about 28 days (+/-7) after the second vaccine dose. AZD1222 recipients given second doses at about 4 weeks or at about 12 weeks were pooled, since spike-specific TCR depth and breadth were not found to differ between the two schedules. The vaccinee samples were drawn from two UK trials, COV001 and COV002, one of which was a single-blind randomized controlled phase 2/3 trial testing AZD1222 (ChAdOx1 nCoV-19) in healthy adults. Trial participant PBMC samples were collected at day 0 and day 28 after the second dose for TCRbeta chain sequencing. About this clone itself: No antigen is known for it. There are no base qualities to consult, and no much larger clone falls within one base.

Relative to germline, V is missing 3 bases and J is missing 3 bases, with 8 bases of the junction outside any gene match. Measured from the cysteine to the phenylalanine, the CDR3 is 16 residues long. Only CDR3 DNA is held: 48 bases, read in frame from base 1. CDR1 is given as GTSNPN and CDR2 as SVGIG, both from the germline V gene (reference sequence). The material was peripheral blood, obtained 28 days after the second AZD1222 dose. The sequence was collected from an adult who received the AZD1222 COVID-19 vaccine. This chain joins TRBV30 to TRBJ1-6; the junction holds 7 bases that match TRBD1. The bases read TGTGCCTGGAGCCCTACAGGGGTAGGCTATAATTCACCCCTCCACTTT. Its amino acids are CAWSPTGVGYNSPLHF.